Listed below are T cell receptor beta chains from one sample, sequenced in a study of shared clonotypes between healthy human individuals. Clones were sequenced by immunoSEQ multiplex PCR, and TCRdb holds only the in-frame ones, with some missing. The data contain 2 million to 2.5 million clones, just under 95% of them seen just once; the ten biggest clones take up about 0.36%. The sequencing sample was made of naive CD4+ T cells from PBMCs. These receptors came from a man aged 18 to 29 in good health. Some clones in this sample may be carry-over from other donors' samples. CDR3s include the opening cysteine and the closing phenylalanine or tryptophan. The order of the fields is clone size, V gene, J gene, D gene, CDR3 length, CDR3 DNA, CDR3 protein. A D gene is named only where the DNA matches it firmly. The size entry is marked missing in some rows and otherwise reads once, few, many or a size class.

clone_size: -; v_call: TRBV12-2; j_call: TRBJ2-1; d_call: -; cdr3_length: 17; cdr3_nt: TGTGCAAGTCGCTTAGCCCCCCAGGCCAGCTCCTACAATGAGCAGTTCTTC; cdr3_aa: CASRLAPQASSYNEQFF
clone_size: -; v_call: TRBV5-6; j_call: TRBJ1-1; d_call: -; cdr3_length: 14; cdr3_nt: TGTGCCAGCAGCTTTGCGCCCGGGGGGACTGAAGCTTTCTTT; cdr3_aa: CASSFAPGGTEAFF
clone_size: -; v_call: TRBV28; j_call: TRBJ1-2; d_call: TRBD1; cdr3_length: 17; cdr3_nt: TGTGCCAGCAGTTTATTTAGGACAGGGTCAGCGAACTATGGCTACACCTTC; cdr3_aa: CASSLFRTGSANYGYTF
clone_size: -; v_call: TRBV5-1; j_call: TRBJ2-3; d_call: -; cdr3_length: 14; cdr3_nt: TGCGCCAGCAGCTTGGCAGGGAACCCAGATACGCAGTATTTT; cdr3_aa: CASSLAGNPDTQYF
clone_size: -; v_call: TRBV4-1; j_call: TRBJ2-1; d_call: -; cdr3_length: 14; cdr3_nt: TGCGCCAGCAGCCAAGAGAGATCGGGCAATGAGCAGTTCTTC; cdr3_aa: CASSQERSGNEQFF
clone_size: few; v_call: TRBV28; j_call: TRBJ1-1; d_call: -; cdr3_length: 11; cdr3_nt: TGTGCCAGCAGTCCCAGGGATGGGGCTTTCTTT; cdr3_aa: CASSPRDGAFF
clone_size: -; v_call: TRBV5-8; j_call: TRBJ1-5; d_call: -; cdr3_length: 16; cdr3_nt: TGTGCCAGCAGCTCGGGCGTAGGGTCGCTAGTTCAGCCCCAGCATTTT; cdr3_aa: CASSSGVGSLVQPQHF
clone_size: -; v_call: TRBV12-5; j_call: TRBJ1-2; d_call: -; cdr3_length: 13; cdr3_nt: TGTGCTAGTGGTATGGACAGCTACTATGGCTACACCTTC; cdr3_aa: CASGMDSYYGYTF
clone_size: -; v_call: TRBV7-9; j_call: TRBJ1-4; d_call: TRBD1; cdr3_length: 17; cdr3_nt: TGTGCCAGCAGCCGAGGGCAGGGGGGGAAAACTAATGAAAAACTGTTTTTT; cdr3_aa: CASSRGQGGKTNEKLFF
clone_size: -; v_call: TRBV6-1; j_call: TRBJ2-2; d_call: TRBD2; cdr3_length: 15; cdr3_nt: TGTGCCAGCAGACTGGGACTAGCGGTTACCGGGGAGCTGTTTTTT; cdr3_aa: CASRLGLAVTGELFF
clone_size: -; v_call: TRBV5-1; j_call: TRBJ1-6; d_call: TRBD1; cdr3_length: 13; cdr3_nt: TGCGCCAGCAGCTTCCAGGGGGGTTCACCCCTCCACTTT; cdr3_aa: CASSFQGGSPLHF
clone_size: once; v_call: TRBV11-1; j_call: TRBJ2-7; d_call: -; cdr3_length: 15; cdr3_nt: TGTGCCAGCAGCTTAGTACAGGTCGGCTCCTACGAGCAGTACTTC; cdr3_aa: CASSLVQVGSYEQYF
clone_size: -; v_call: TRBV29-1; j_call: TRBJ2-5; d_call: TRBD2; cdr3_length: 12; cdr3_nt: TGCAGCGTTGGGACCGGGGGGGGGACCCAGTACTTC; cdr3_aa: CSVGTGGGTQYF
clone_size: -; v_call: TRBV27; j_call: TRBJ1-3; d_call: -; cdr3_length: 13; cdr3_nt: TGTGCCAGCAGTTTTAGGCCTGGAAACACCATATATTTT; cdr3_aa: CASSFRPGNTIYF
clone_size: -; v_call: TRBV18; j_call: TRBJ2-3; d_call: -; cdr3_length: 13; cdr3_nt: TGTGCCAGCTCACCACGTAGTTCGGATACGCAGTATTTT; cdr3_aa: CASSPRSSDTQYF
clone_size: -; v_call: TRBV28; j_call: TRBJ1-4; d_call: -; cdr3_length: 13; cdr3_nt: TGTGCCAGCAGTACTCGGGCTAATGAAAAACTGTTTTTT; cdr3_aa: CASSTRANEKLFF